This T cell receptor (beta chain) was recorded in a study of control samples from healthy donors and cancer patients. TCRdb keeps only in-frame clones here, not all; method: immunoSEQ multiplex PCR. The repertoire holds 100,000 to 150,000 clones, over 75% seen once, with roughly 2.7% in the top ten. This CDR3 has 16 amino acids. V dropped 0 bases and J dropped 10; count of bases not matched to a gene: 12. The germline gives CDR1 SEHNR, CDR2 FQNEAQ (reference sequence). The chain carries TRBV7-9 and TRBJ2-1; 7 nucleotides align to TRBD2. The clonotype comes from a man aged 35 to 55 in good health. Sequencing used blood. The chain's CDR3 is CASSLARRGSNWEQFF. In DNA form, the CDR3 reads TGTGCCAGCAGCTTAGCGAGGCGGGGGTCGAATTGGGAGCAGTTCTTC. Full variable domain (remainder filled in from reference TRBV7-9 and TRBJ2-1): DTGVSQNPRHKITKRGQNVTFRCDPISEHNRLYWYRQTLGQGPEFLTYFQNEAQLEKSRLLSDRFSAERPKGSFSTLEIQRTEQGDSAMYLCASSLARRGSNWEQFFGPGTRLTVL.